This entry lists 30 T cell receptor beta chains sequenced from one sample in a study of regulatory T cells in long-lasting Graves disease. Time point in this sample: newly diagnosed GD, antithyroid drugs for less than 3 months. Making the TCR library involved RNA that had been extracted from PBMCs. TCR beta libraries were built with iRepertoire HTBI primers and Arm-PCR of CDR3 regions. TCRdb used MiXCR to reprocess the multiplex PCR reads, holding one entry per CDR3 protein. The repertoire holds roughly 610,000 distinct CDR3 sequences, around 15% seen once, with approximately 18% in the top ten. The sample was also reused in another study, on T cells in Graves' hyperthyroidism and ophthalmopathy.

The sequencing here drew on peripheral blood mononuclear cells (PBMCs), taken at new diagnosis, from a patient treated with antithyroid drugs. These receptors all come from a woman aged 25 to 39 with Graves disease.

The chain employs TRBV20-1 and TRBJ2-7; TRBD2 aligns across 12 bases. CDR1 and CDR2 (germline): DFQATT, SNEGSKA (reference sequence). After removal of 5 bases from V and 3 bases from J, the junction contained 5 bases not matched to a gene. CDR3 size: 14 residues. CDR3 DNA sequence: TGCAGTGCTGGGTCGACTAGCGGGAGCTACGAGCAGTACTTC. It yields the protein CSAGSTSGSYEQYF.

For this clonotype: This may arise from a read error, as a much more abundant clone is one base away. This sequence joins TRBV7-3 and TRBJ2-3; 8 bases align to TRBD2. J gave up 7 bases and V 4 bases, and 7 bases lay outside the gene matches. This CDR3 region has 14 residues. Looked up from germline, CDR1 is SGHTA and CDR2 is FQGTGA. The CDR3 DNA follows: TGTGCCAGCAGCTCCCGGGAGGGAGGGAATACGCAGTATTTT. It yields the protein CASSSREGGNTQYF. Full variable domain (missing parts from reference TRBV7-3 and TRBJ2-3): GAGVSQTPSNKVTEKGKYVELRCDPISGHTALYWYRQSLGQGPEFLIYFQGTGAADDSGLPNDRFFAVRPEGSVSTLKIQRTERGDSAVYLCASSSREGGNTQYFGPGTRLTVL.

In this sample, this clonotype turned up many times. CDR3 sequence (DNA): TGTGCCAGCAGCTTAAGGGGCAGGGGAAGCACAGATACGCAGTATTTT. Residues: CASSLRGRGSTDTQYF. This chain uses TRBV7-2 with TRBJ2-3; D is possibly TRBD1 (6 bases). Deletions cut 2 bases from V and 0 bases from J, with 12 bases between. CDR3 length: 16 amino acids. Germline loops: CDR1 SGHTA, CDR2 FQGNSA.

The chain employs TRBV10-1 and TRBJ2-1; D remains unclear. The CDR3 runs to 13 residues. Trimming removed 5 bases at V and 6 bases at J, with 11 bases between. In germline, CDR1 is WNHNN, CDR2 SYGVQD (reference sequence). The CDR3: CASSLVGFNEQFF. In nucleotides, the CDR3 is TGCGCCAGCAGTCTCGTGGGGTTCAATGAGCAGTTCTTC.

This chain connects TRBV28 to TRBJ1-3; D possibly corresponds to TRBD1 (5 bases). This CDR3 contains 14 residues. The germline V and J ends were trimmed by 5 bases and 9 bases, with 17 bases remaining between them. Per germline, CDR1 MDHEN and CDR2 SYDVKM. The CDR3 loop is CASSLWGRGGTIYF. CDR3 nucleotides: TGTGCCAGCAGTCTCTGGGGTCGGGGGGGCACCATATATTTT.

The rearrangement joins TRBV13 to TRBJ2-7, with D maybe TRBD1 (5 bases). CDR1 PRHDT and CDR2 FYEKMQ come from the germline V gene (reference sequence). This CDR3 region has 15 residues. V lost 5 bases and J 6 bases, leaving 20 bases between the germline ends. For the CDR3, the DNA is TGTGCCAGCAGCCCCACCCGCAGGGCCTCCCTCGAGCAGTACTTC. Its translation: CASSPTRRASLEQYF.

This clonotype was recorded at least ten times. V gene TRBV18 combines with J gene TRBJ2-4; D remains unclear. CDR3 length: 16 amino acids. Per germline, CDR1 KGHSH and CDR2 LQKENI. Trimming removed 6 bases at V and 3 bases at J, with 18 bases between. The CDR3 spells CASSPRTSLVKNIQYF. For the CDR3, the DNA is TGTGCCAGCTCCCCTCGGACGTCCTTAGTCAAAAACATTCAGTACTTC.

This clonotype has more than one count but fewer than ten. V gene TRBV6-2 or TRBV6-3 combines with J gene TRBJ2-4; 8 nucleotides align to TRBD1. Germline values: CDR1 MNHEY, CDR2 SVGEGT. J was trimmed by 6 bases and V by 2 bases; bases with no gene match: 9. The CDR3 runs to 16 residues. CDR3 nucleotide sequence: TGTGCCAGCAGTTACGGAGGCAGGGGGCGACCAAACATTCAGTACTTC. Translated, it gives CASSYGGRGRPNIQYF.

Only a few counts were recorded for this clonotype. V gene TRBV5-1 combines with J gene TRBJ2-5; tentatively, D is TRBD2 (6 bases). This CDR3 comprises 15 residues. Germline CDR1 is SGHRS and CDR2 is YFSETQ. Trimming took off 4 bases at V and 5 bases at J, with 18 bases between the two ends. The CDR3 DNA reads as TGCGCCAGCAGCCCCGGCCAGGGAGGTTTGGAGACCCAGTACTTC. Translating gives CASSPGQGGLETQYF. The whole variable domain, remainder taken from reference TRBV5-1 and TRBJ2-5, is KAGVTQTPRYLIKTRGQQVTLSCSPISGHRSVSWYQQTPGQGLQFLFEYFSETQRNKGNFPGRFSGRQFSNSRSEMNVSTLELGDSALYLCASSPGQGGLETQYFGPGTRLLVL.

CDR3 sequence reads: CASSEIRIKNTGELFF. The CDR3 region has the DNA TGTGCCAGCAGTGAAATAAGGATTAAGAACACCGGGGAGCTGTTTTTT. The chain has TRBV6-1 and TRBJ2-2; D not certain. CDR3 length: 16 residues. Germline assignment: CDR1 MNHNS and CDR2 SASEGT. V was cut by 2 bases and J by 1 base, with 11 bases left in between.

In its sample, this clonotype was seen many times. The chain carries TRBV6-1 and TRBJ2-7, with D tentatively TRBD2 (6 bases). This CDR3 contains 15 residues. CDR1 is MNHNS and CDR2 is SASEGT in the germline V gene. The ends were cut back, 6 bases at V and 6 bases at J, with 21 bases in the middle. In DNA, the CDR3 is TGTGCCAGCAGCCCAAATTATCTCGGCGGGGCCGAGCAGTACTTC. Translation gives CASSPNYLGGAEQYF.

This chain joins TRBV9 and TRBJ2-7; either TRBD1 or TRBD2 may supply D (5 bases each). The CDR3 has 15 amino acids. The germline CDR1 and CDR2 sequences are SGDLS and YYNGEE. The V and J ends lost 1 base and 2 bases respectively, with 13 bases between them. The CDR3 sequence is CASSVYGDATYEQYF. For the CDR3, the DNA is TGTGCCAGCAGCGTATATGGGGACGCTACCTACGAGCAGTACTTC.

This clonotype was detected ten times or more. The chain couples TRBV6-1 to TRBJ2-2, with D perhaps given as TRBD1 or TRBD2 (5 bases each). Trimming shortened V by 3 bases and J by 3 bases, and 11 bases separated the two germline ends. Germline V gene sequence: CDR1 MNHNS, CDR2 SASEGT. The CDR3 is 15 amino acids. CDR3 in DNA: TGTGCCAGCAGTGATGCCGGGGCTTACACCGGGGAGCTGTTTTTT. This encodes CASSDAGAYTGELFF.

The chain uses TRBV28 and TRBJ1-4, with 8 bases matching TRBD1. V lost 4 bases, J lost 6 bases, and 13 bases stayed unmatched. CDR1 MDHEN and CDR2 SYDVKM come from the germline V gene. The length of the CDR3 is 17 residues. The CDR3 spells CASSSPGQEGPYEKLFF. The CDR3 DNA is TGTGCCAGCAGTTCACCGGGACAGGAAGGCCCCTATGAAAAACTGTTTTTT.

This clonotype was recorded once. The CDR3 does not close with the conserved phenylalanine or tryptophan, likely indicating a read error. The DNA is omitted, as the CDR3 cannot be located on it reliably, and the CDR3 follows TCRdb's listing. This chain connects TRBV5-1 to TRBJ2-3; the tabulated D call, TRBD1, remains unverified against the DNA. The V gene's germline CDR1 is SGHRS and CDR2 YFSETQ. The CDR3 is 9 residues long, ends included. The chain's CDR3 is CASSLGHSG.

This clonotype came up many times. In DNA, the CDR3 is TGTGCCAGCAGCCCTTCCAACGAGCAGTACTTC. Encoded protein: CASSPSNEQYF. The chain is built from TRBV7-9 and TRBJ2-7; D is ambiguous. The CDR3 runs 11 residues. Trimming removed 5 bases from V and 5 bases from J, with 7 bases in between. Germline V lookup: CDR1 SEHNR, CDR2 FQNEAQ (reference sequence).

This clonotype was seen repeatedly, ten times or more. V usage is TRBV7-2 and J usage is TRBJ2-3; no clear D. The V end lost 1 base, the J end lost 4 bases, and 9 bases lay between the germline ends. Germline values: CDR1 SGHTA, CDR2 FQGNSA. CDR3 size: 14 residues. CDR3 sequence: CASSLGPTPDTQYF. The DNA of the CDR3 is TGTGCCAGCAGCTTAGGTCCAACCCCAGATACGCAGTATTTT.

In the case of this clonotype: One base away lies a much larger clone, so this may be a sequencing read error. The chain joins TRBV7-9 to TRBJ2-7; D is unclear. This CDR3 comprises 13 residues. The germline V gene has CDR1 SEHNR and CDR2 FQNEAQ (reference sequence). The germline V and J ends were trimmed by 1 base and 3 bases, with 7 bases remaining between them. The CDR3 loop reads CASSLGVNYEQYF. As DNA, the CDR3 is TGTGCCAGCAGCTTAGGGGTCAACTACGAGCAGTACTTC.

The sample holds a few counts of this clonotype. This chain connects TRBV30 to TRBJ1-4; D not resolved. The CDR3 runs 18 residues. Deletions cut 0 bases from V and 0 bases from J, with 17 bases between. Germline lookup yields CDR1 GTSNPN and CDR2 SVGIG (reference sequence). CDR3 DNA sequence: TGTGCCTGGAGTGTTCGAGGCGTCTTACATGCAACTAATGAAAAACTGTTTTTT. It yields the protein CAWSVRGVLHATNEKLFF.

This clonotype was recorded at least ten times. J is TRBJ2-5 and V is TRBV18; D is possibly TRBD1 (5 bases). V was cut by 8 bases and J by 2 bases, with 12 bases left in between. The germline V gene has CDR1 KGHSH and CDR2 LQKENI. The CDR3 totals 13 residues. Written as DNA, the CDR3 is TGTGCCAGCAGCCCTCAGGGACAAGAGACCCAGTACTTC. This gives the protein CASSPQGQETQYF.

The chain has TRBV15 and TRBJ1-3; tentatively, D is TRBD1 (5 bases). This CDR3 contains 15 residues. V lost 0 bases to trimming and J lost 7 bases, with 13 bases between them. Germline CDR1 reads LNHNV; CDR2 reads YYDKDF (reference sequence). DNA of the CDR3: TGTGCCACCAGCAGAGATCCTGGAGGGACCAACACCATATATTTT. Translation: CATSRDPGGTNTIYF.

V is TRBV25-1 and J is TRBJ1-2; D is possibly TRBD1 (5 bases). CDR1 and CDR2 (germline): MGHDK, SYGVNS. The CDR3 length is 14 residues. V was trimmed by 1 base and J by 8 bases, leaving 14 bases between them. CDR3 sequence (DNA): TGTGCCAGCAGTGAATTCAGCAGGGACTGGGGCTACACCTTC. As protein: CASSEFSRDWGYTF.

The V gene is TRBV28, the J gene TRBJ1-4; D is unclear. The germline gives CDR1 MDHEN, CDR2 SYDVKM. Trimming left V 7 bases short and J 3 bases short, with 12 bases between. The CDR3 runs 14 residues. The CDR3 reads CASNFGWANEKLFF. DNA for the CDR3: TGTGCCAGCAATTTCGGGTGGGCTAATGAAAAACTGTTTTTT.

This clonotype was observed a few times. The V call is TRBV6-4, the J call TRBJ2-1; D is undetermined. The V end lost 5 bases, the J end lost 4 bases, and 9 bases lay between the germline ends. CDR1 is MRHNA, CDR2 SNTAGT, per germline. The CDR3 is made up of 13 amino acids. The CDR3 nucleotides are TGTGCCAGCAGTTACTACGGATACAATGAGCAGTTCTTC. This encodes CASSYYGYNEQFF.

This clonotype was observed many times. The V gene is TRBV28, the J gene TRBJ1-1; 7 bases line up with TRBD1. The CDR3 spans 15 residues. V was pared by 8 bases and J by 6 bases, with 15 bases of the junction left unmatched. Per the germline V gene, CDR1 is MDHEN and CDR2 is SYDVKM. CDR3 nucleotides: TGTGCCAGCGGGGGCGACAGGGCGAGGGGAGCTGAAGCTTTCTTT. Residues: CASGGDRARGAEAFF.

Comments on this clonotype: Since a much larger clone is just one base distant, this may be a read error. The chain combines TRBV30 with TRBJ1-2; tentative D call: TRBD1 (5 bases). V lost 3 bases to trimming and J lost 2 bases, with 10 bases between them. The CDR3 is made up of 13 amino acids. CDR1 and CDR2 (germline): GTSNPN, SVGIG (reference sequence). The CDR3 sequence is CAWRRGENYGYTF. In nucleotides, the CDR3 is TGTGCCTGGAGGCGGGGGGAGAACTATGGCTACACCTTC.

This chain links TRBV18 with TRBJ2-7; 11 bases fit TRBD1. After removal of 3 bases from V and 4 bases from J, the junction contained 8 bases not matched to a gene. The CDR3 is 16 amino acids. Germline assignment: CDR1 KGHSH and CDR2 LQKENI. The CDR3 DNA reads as TGTGCCAGCTCACCTTCGGACAGGGGGCGCAGGTACGAGCAGTACTTC. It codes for CASSPSDRGRRYEQYF.

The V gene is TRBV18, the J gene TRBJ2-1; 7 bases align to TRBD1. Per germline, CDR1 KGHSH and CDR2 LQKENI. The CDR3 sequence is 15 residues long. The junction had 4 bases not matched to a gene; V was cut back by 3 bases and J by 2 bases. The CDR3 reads CASSPNQGAYNEQFF. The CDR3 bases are TGTGCCAGCTCACCCAATCAGGGGGCCTACAATGAGCAGTTCTTC.

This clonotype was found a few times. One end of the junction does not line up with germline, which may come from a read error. The CDR3 DNA is TGTGCTAGCAGCTTAAGTACAGTCCCCCAAGAGACCCAGTACTTC. It encodes CASSLSTVPQETQYF. This chain joins TRBV7-7 and TRBJ2-5; D gene uncertain. The CDR3 has 15 residues. Germline V lookup: CDR1 SSHAT, CDR2 FNYEAQ (reference sequence).

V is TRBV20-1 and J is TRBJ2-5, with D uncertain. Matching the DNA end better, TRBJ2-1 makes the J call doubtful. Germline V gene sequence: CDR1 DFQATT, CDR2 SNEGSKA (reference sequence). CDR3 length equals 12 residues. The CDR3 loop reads CSARDLWLEQFF. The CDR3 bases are TGCAGTGCTAGAGATCTTTGGCTGGAGCAGTTCTTC.